The sequence of this T cell receptor beta chain was determined in a study of CD8+ T cells in alopecia areata. Across the study: Those patients who were treated received oral tofacitinib, which was given at 5 to 10 mg twice daily for moderate-to-severe alopecia areata. General study findings and limits: Among the 100 top clones, expanded CD8+ clones, like scalp clonality, were significantly decreased by tofacitinib.

Treatment given: oral pan-JAK inhibitor, 5-10 mg twice daily. Collected material from alopecia areata patients comprised lesional scalp punch biopsies and peripheral blood. PBMCs were stained for CD3, CD4 and CD8, and CD4+ and CD8+ T cells were sorted. As for this clone: The target antigen is unknown.

In each case, RNA was isolated and then reverse transcribed into cDNA as the sequencing template. Only in-frame clones appear in the TCRdb table, and some are missing; sequencing was by immunoSEQ multiplex PCR. Seen here are under 200,000 clones, 50% to 70% observed once, and the top ten hold roughly 0.99%. Unmatched junction bases numbered 12, after V lost 6 bases and J lost 6 bases. The CDR3 has 14 residues. Germline CDR1 reads SQVTM; CDR2 reads ANQGSEA. The chain employs TRBV29-1 and TRBJ2-7; 9 nucleotides agree with TRBD1. Sequencing was performed on CD4+ T cells sorted from blood, taken at week 4, from a patient treated with tofacitinib. The TCR was taken from a human donor with alopecia areata. The CDR3 loop is CSVSGTGMSGEQYF. CDR3 DNA sequence: TGCAGCGTCTCCGGGACAGGGATGTCAGGCGAGCAGTACTTC.